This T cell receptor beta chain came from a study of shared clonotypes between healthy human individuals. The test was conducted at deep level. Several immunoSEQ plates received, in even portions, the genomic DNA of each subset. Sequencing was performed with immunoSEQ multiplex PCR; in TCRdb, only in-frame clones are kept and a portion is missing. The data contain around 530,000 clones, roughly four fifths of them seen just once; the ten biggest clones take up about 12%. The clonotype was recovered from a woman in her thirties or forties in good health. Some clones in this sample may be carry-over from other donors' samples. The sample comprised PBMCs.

For the CDR3, the DNA is TGTGCCAGCAGCTTGCAGGGGAGCAATCAGCCCCAGCATTTT. It translates to CASSLQGSNQPQHF. This rearrangement joins TRBV5-5 to TRBJ1-5; possibly TRBD1 for D (6 bases). This CDR3 is built from 14 residues. Germline loops: CDR1 SGHKS, CDR2 YYEKEE (reference sequence). Trimming removed 1 base from V and 1 base from J, with 6 bases in between.